The 21 T cell receptor beta chains presented below share a single source sample, sequenced in a study of T cells after yellow fever vaccination. From the 5' RACE reads, TCRdb called clonotypes with MiXCR, one entry per CDR3 protein. The sample shows 250,000 to 350,000 distinct CDR3 sequences, around 6.8% of them seen only once. Sequenced here: PBMCs, sampled roughly 46 days after the first yellow fever vaccination. These TCRs come from a man aged 18 to 35 who received the YFV17D yellow fever vaccine.

The V and J genes are TRBV12-3 or TRBV12-4 and TRBJ1-6, with D possibly TRBD1 on 6 matching bases. This CDR3 has 13 amino acids. V gave up 8 bases and J gave up 7 bases, with 12 bases separating them. In DNA form, the CDR3 reads TGTGCCAGCGCCGCGGGGGCGAATTCACCCCTCCACTTT. Amino acids: CASAAGANSPLHF.

V usage is TRBV4-2 and J usage is TRBJ2-1; 12 positions match TRBD2. The CDR3 spans 17 residues. Germline CDR1 is LGHNA and CDR2 is YNFKEQ. With 1 base clipped from V and 9 bases from J, the junction kept 10 bases outside the gene matches. CDR3 DNA: TGTGCCAGCAGCCAAGTGCTAGCGGGGGGGCCCTCGGCTGAGCAGTTCTTC. Encoded protein: CASSQVLAGGPSAEQFF.

This chain links TRBV12-3 or TRBV12-4 with TRBJ1-1, with a weak D call TRBD1 (5 bases). CDR3 size: 17 residues. The V end was cut by 2 bases, the J end by 0 bases, with 16 bases between. Written as DNA, the CDR3 is TGTGCCAGCAGTTTATGGTTCGGGGGGGGGATGAACACTGAAGCTTTCTTT. This translates into CASSLWFGGGMNTEAFF.

The chain uses TRBV19 and TRBJ2-7; 10 nucleotides agree with TRBD2. The CDR3 spans 14 residues. CDR1 and CDR2 (germline): LNHDA, SQIVND (reference sequence). V trimming: 5 bases; J trimming: 2 bases; junction bases outside the gene matches: 3. CDR3 sequence reads: CASSERGGTYEQYF. Written as DNA, the CDR3 is TGTGCCAGTAGTGAGCGGGGGGGTACCTACGAGCAGTACTTC.

The chain uses TRBV20-1 and TRBJ1-2, with 7 bases aligning to TRBD1. The CDR3 has 13 amino acids. Germline lookup yields CDR1 DFQATT and CDR2 SNEGSKA (reference sequence). V lost 5 bases and J lost 4; bases outside the gene matches: 7. CDR3 sequence: CSASTTGIYGYTF. The DNA of the CDR3 is TGCAGTGCTTCTACGACAGGGATCTATGGCTACACCTTC.

This clonotype was observed many times. The rearrangement uses TRBV28 and TRBJ1-2; D remains ambiguous. Germline V gives CDR1 MDHEN, CDR2 SYDVKM. The CDR3 has 12 amino acids. V lost 5 bases, J lost 7 bases, and 11 bases lay in between. The CDR3 sequence: CASSVSGSGYTF. Here the CDR3 DNA reads TGTGCCAGCAGTGTCTCAGGATCTGGCTACACCTTC.

The chain joins TRBV5-1 to TRBJ1-1, with 7 bases that match TRBD1. J was trimmed by 6 bases and V by 2 bases; bases with no gene match: 4. The germline V gene has CDR1 SGHRS and CDR2 YFSETQ. The CDR3 totals 13 residues. CDR3 sequence reads: CASSLRQGAEAFF. The CDR3 coding sequence is TGCGCCAGCAGCTTAAGACAGGGCGCTGAAGCTTTCTTT.

The chain is built from TRBV4-2 and TRBJ2-1; D gene unclear. The V gene lost 3 bases and the J gene lost 9 bases, with 21 bases spanning the gap. Per germline, CDR1 LGHNA and CDR2 YNFKEQ. This CDR3 region has 16 residues. The CDR3 DNA sequence: TGTGCCAGCAGCCAGAAGAGCGTGGCCCCGTTCGGTGAGCAGTTCTTC. It yields the protein CASSQKSVAPFGEQFF.

The rearrangement uses TRBV20-1 and TRBJ1-2; 7 positions match TRBD1. CDR1 and CDR2 (germline): DFQATT, SNEGSKA (reference sequence). CDR3 length: 12 residues. With V trimmed by 4 bases and J by 4 bases, 3 bases remained unmatched. The CDR3 protein is CSAMDRSYGYTF. For the CDR3, the DNA is TGCAGTGCTATGGACAGGAGCTATGGCTACACCTTC.

The chain couples TRBV3-1 to TRBJ2-2; D not certain. In germline, CDR1 is LGHDT, CDR2 YNNKEL (reference sequence). This CDR3 spans 14 amino acids. V was pared by 4 bases and J by 3 bases, with 9 bases between. CDR3 coding DNA: TGTGCCAGCAGCCCTCGATTCGACACCGGGGAGCTGTTTTTT. This sequence encodes CASSPRFDTGELFF.

This clonotype was observed a handful of times. V gene TRBV21-1 combines with J gene TRBJ2-7; the table's D call TRBD2 went unverified against the DNA. TRBV21-1 is tagged as a pseudogene. CDR3 size: 16 residues. The CDR3 coding sequence is TGTGCCAGCAGCAAAGCCTCCCCTAGCGGGGGGAACGAGCAGTACTTC. The encoded protein is CASSKASPSGGNEQYF.

This clonotype was detected only a few times. This chain joins TRBV11-2 and TRBJ2-4; D is ambiguous. With 5 bases removed from V and 0 bases from J, the gap between germline ends came to 14 bases. CDR3 size: 16 residues. Germline V gene lookup returns CDR1 SGHAT and CDR2 FQNNGV. The CDR3 DNA is TGTGCCAGCAGCCCCCTCCGGCGGCTAGCCAAAAACATTCAGTACTTC. Protein sequence: CASSPLRRLAKNIQYF.

This clonotype came up many times. V is TRBV21-1 and J is TRBJ1-5; TRBD1, as called in the table, went unchecked against the DNA. TRBV21-1 is deemed a pseudogene. This CDR3 comprises 18 residues. The CDR3 region has the DNA TGTGCCAGCAGCGGTAAAAGGGGGGGACAGCCCCTCAATCAGCCCCAGCATTTT. Amino acid sequence: CASSGKRGGQPLNQPQHF.

This clonotype occurred a few times. The chain recombines TRBV3-1 with TRBJ2-6; tentative D call: TRBD1 (6 bases). The CDR3 is made up of 18 amino acids. V was cut by 4 bases and J by 0 bases, with 16 bases left in between. Per the germline V gene, CDR1 is LGHDT and CDR2 is YNNKEL (reference sequence). The CDR3 DNA is TGTGCCAGCAGCCTTAACCAGGGGCCGAGCTCTGGGGCCAACGTCCTGACTTTC. Translation: CASSLNQGPSSGANVLTF. The full variable domain, rest sourced from reference TRBV3-1 and TRBJ2-6, is DTAVSQTPKYLVTQMGNDKSIKCEQNLGHDTMYWYKQDSKKFLKIMFSYNNKELIINETVPNRFSPKSPDKAHLNLHINSLELGDSAVYFCASSLNQGPSSGANVLTFGAGSRLTVL.

The rearrangement uses TRBV5-1 and TRBJ2-4; 8 bases are a match to TRBD1. The CDR3 is 15 residues long. V trimming: 4 bases; J trimming: 3 bases; junction bases outside the gene matches: 6. Germline lookup yields CDR1 SGHRS and CDR2 YFSETQ. The DNA of the CDR3 is TGCGCCAGCAGCGGAGGACAGGGAGGCAAAAACATTCAGTACTTC. Its protein product is CASSGGQGGKNIQYF. Looking up the rest from reference TRBV5-1 and TRBJ2-4 gives the full variable domain: KAGVTQTPRYLIKTRGQQVTLSCSPISGHRSVSWYQQTPGQGLQFLFEYFSETQRNKGNFPGRFSGRQFSNSRSEMNVSTLELGDSALYLCASSGGQGGKNIQYFGAGTRLSVL.

This clonotype was recorded a few times. The chain employs TRBV5-4 and TRBJ1-2; D is undetermined. Germline CDR1 is SGHNT and CDR2 is YYREEE (reference sequence). The germline V and J ends were trimmed by 0 bases and 4 bases, with 13 bases remaining between them. This CDR3 has 15 amino acids. CDR3 in amino acids: CASSLDAGATYGYTF. The CDR3 region has the DNA TGTGCCAGCAGCTTGGACGCCGGAGCCACCTATGGCTACACCTTC.

In this sample, this clonotype turned up many times. The gene calls are TRBV5-1 and TRBJ1-2; 8 bases match TRBD1. CDR1 SGHRS and CDR2 YFSETQ come from the germline V gene. The CDR3 totals 14 residues. J gave up 4 bases and V 0 bases, and 2 bases lay outside the gene matches. The CDR3 region is CASSLEDRGYGYTF. CDR3 coding DNA: TGCGCCAGCAGCTTGGAAGACAGGGGCTATGGCTACACCTTC.

CDR3 loop: CASSLRPTRADTQYF. In DNA, the CDR3 is TGCGCCAGCAGCCTAAGACCCACTAGGGCAGATACGCAGTATTTT. This chain joins TRBV5-1 and TRBJ2-3; D possibly corresponds to TRBD2 (5 bases). V shed 4 bases and J shed 4 bases, with 16 bases lying between them. This CDR3 spans 15 amino acids. The germline V gene has CDR1 SGHRS and CDR2 YFSETQ. Variable domain in full (rest from reference TRBV5-1 and TRBJ2-3): KAGVTQTPRYLIKTRGQQVTLSCSPISGHRSVSWYQQTPGQGLQFLFEYFSETQRNKGNFPGRFSGRQFSNSRSEMNVSTLELGDSALYLCASSLRPTRADTQYFGPGTRLTVL.

This clonotype was seen a few times. The rearrangement uses TRBV29-1 and TRBJ1-1; D is unresolved. Germline V gene data show CDR1 as SQVTM and CDR2 as ANQGSEA. The CDR3 contains 12 residues. V was clipped by 4 bases and J by 0 bases, with 6 bases between them. CDR3 sequence: CSVGWMNTEAFF. In DNA, the CDR3 is TGCAGCGTTGGATGGATGAACACTGAAGCTTTCTTT.

This clonotype was seen more than once but under ten times. The V and J genes are TRBV7-3 and TRBJ2-5, with TRBD2 identical over 10 bases. The CDR3 extends over 15 amino acids. Germline CDR1 reads SGHTA; CDR2 reads FQGTGA. Trimming removed 5 bases from V and 4 bases from J; junction bases left unmatched: 7. The CDR3: CASSASGGPRETQYF. Here the CDR3 DNA reads TGTGCCAGCAGCGCTAGCGGGGGTCCCCGAGAGACCCAGTACTTC. Full variable domain (missing parts from reference TRBV7-3 and TRBJ2-5): GAGVSQTPSNKVTEKGKYVELRCDPISGHTALYWYRQSLGQGPEFLIYFQGTGAADDSGLPNDRFFAVRPEGSVSTLKIQRTERGDSAVYLCASSASGGPRETQYFGPGTRLLVL.

This clonotype has a handful of counts. This chain joins TRBV20-1 and TRBJ1-2; D call uncertain. Germline-derived CDR1 and CDR2 are DFQATT and SNEGSKA (reference sequence). Trimming removed 5 bases from V and 4 bases from J, with 14 bases in between. The CDR3 consists of 13 residues. The CDR3 region is CSARLGSPYGYTF. The DNA of the CDR3 is TGCAGTGCTCGCTTAGGATCGCCCTATGGCTACACCTTC.